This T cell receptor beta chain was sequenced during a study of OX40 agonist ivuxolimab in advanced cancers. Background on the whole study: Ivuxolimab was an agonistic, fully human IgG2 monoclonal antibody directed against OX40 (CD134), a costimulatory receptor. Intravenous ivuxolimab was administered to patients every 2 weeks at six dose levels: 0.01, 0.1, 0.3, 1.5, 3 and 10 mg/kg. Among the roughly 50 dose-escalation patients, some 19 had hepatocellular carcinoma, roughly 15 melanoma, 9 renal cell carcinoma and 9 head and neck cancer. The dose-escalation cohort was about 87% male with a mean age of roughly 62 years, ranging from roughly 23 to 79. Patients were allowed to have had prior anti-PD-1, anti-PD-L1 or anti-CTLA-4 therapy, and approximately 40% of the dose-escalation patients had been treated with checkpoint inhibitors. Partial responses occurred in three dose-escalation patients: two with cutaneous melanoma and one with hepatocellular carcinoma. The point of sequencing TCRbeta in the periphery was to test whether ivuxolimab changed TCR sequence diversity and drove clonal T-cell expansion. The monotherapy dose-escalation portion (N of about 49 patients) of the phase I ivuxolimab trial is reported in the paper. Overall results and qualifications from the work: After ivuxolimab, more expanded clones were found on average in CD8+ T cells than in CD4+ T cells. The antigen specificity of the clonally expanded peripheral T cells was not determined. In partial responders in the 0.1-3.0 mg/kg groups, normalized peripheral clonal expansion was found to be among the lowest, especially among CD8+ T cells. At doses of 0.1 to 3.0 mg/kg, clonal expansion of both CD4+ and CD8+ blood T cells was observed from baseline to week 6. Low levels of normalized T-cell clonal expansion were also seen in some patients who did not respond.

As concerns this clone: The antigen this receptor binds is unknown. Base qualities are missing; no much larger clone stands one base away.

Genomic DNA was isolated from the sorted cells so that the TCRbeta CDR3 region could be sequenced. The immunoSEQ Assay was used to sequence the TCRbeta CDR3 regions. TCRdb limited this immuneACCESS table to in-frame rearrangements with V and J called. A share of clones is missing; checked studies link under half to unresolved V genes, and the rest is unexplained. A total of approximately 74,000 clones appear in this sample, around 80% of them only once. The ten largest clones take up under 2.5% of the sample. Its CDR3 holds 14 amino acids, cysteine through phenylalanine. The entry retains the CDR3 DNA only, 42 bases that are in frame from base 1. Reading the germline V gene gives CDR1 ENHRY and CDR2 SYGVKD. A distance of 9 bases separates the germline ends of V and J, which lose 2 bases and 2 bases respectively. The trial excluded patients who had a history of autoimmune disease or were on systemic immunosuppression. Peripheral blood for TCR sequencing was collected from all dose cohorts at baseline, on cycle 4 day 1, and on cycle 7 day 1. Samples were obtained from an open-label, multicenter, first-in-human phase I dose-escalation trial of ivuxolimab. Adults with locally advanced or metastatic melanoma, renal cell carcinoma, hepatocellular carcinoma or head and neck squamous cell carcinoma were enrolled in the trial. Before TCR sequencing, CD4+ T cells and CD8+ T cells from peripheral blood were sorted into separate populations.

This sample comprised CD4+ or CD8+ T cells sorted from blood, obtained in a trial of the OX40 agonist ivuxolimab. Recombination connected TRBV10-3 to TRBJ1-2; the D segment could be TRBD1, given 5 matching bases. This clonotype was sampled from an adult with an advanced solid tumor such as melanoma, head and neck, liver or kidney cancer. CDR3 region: CAISETGQNYGYTF. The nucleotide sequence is TGTGCCATCAGTGAGACGGGGCAGAACTATGGCTACACCTTC.